Sequencing of this T cell receptor (beta chain) was carried out in a study of cytomegalovirus exposure and HLA in healthy donors. Study results and caveats: Association of a missense DCLRE1C variant with TCR beta V- and J-gene trimming was reported in a later analysis.

From germline, CDR1 is SEHNR and CDR2 FQNEAQ (reference sequence). This CDR3 has 15 residues. V gave up 4 bases and J gave up 1 base; unmatched junction bases: 6. Details on this clone: Its target is unknown.

The PCR had 60 Vbeta and 13 Jbeta primers. Measured with immunoSEQ multiplex PCR; TCRdb has only the in-frame clones, and not every one. The data hold more than 95,000 clones, with about 81% observed a single time. The rearrangement uses TRBV7-9 and TRBJ2-7, with 8 bases aligning to TRBD2. The clonotype comes from a woman in her fifties or sixties in good health and CMV-seropositive. What was sequenced was PBMCs. This chain's CDR3 is CASSSGTSKSYEQYF. In DNA form, the CDR3 reads TGTGCCAGCAGCTCCGGGACTAGTAAATCCTACGAGCAGTACTTC.